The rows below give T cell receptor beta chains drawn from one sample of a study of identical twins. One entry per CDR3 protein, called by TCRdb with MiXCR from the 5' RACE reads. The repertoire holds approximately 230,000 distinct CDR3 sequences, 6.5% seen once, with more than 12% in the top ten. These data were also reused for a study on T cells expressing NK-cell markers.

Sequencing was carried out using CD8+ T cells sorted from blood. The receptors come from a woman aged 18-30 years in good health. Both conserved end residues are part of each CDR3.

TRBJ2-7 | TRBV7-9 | CASSFMVGEQYF
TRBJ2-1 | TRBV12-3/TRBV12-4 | CAISPRTGLNNEQFF
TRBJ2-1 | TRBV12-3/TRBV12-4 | CASNPDPVNEQFF
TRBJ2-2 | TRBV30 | CAWRETGLNTGELFF
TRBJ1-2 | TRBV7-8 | CASSLWRGDGYTF
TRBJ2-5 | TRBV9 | CASSGQTSVETQYF
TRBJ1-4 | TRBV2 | CASSEFGQGTNEKLFF
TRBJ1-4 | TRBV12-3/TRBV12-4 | CASSSPEEEKLFF
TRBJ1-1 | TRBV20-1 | CSAQDMANTEAFF
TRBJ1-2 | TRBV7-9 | CASSPTGPDGYTF
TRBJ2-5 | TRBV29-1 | CSATGLETQYF
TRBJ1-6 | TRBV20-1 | CSVIPAETYYNSPLHF
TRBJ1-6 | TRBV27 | CASSLSGDSPLHF
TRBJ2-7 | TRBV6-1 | CASSATSGGAYEQYF
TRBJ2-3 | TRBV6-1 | CASSLRETNTDTQYF
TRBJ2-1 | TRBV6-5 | CASSYHRGRNNEQFF
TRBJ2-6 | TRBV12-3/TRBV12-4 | CASRGVGGSGANVLTF
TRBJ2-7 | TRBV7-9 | CASMGGTTYEQYF
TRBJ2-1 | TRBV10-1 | CASSEMGNEQFF
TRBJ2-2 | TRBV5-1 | CGRGGQLFF
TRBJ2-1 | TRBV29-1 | CSVEVPGQNHNEQFF
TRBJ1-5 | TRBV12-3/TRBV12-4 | CASTVGGTPQHF
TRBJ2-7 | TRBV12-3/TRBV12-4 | CASSLWREGSYEQYF
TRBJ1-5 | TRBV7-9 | CASSASGRTNQPQHF
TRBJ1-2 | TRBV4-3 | CASSLAGYGYTF
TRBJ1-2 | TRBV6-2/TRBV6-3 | CASRPTGGLGYTF
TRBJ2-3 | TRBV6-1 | CASLPGWPRDTQYF
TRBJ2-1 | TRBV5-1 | CASSFSAGYNEQFF
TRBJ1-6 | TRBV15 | CATSSTGTGDSPLHF
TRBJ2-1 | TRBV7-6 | CASSLAGRGYNEQFF
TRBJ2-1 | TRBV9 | CASSVEGVEQFF
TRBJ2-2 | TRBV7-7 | CASSLQTSGGNTGELFF
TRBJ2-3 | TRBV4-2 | CASSQGTSSQYF
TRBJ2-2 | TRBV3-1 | CASSQKIGGNTGELFF
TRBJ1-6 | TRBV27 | CASSYAVGNSPLHF
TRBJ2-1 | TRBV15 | CATSPRGGQSYNEQFF
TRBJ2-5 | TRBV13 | CASSLGSGQETQYF